This record concerns one TCR beta chain sequence. What it recognizes is unknown. The data derive from a study of cytomegalovirus exposure and HLA in healthy donors. Overall study results and limits: In a later analysis, TCR beta V- and J-gene trimming showed a link to a missense DCLRE1C variant. Most sequenced TCRs were rare (though some public TCRs occurred in many donors).

The length of the CDR3 is 14 residues. V lost 4 bases and J lost 1, with 11 bases in between. CDR1 is SGHNT, CDR2 YYREEE, per germline (reference sequence). Donors likely had unrecorded immune exposures despite being nominally healthy when sampled. PCR involved 60 Vbeta and 13 Jbeta primers. Libraries were prepared by immunoSEQ multiplex PCR; TCRdb keeps only in-frame clonotypes and omits some of them. The sample consists of 200,000 to 250,000 clones, roughly 80% of them appearing once. The TCR sequence derives from a male donor in good health and CMV-seronegative. The J gene is TRBJ1-1, the V gene TRBV5-4, with D possibly TRBD1 on 5 matching bases. Specimen: PBMCs. CDR3 protein: CASSGRQGNTEAFF. The CDR3 nucleotides read TGTGCCAGCAGCGGGCGGCAGGGGAACACTGAAGCTTTCTTT.